This TCR beta chain appears in the sequencing data of a study of T-cell reconstitution after alpha-beta-depleted transplantation in children. The V and J ends lost 7 bases and 0 bases, in that order; junction bases with no gene match: 9. The V gene's germline CDR1 is MDHEN and CDR2 SYDVKM. CDR3 size: 15 residues. Researchers prepared the TCRbeta library using unique molecular identifiers, the study reports. TCRdb recomputed calls from the PCR reads with MiXCR, one row per CDR3 protein. The sample records 15,000 or so distinct CDR3 sequences, 4.5% to 6% being singletons. This clonotype was counted at least ten times.

The sequencing here drew on PBMCs, taken before TCRalphabeta/CD19-depleted stem cell transplant. The chain uses TRBV28 and TRBJ2-7, with 7 bases lining up with TRBD1. The receptor was derived from a boy younger than 18 with acute lymphoblastic leukemia, due to receive a stem cell transplant. CDR3 in amino acids: CASTGDRESSYEQYF. The CDR3 nucleotides read TGTGCCAGCACCGGAGACAGGGAGAGCTCCTACGAGCAGTACTTC.